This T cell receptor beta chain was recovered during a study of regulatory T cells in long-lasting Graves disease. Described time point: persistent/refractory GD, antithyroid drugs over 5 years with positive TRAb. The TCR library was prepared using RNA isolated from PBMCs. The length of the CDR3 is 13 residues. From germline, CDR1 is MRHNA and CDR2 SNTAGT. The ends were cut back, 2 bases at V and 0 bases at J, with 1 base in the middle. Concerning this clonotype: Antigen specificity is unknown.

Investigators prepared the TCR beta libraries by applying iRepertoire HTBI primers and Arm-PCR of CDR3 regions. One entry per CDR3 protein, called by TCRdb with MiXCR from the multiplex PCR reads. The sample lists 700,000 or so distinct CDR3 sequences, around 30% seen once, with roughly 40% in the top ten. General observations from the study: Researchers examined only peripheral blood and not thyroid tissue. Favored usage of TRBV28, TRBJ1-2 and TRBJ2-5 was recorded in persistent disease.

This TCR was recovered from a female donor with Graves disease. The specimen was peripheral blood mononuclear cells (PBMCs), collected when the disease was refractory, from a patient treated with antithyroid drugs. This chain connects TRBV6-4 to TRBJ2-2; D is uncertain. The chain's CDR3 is CASSDTNTGELFF. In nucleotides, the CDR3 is TGTGCCAGCAGTGACACGAACACCGGGGAGCTGTTTTTT.